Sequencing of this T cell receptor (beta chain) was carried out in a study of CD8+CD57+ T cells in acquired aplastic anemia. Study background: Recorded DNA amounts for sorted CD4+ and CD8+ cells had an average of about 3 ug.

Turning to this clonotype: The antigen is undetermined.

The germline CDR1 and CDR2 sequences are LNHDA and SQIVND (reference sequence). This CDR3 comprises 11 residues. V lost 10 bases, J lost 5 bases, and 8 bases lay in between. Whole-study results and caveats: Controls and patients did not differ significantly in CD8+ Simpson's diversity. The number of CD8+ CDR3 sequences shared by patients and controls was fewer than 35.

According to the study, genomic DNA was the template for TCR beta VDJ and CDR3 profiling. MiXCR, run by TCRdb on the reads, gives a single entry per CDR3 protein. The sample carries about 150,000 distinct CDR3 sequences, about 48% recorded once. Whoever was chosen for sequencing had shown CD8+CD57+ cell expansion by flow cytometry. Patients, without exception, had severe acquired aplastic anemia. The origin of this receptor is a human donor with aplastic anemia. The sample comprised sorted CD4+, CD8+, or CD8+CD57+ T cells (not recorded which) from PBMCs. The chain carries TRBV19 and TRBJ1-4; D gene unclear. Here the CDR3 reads CATYKNEKLFF. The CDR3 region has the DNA TGTGCCACCTACAAGAATGAAAAACTGTTTTTT.